The entry below describes one T cell receptor (beta chain). TCR beta was sequenced from blood CD8+ and CD4+ T cells. Multiple sclerosis controls were treatment-naive patients with stable or active relapsing-remitting disease. Negative isolation yielded CD4+ and CD8+ T cells, and FACS enriched TEMRA cells. The data belong to a study of CD8 T cells in Susac syndrome. This CDR3 is built from 14 residues. Germline CDR1 and CDR2: SGHAT and FQNNGV. J was trimmed by 4 bases and V by 8 bases; bases with no gene match: 10. cDNA came from about 0.51 to 1 ug RNA primed by random hexamers. The authors amplified TCR beta CDR3 across 54 Vbeta and 13 Jbeta using immunoSEQ multiplex PCR. TCRdb analysed the immunoSEQ multiplex PCR reads with MiXCR anew, one entry per CDR3 protein. The sample has about 290,000 distinct CDR3 sequences, 75% to 85% seen once.

The rearrangement joins TRBV11-2 to TRBJ1-1; 7 bases line up with TRBD1. This clonotype was obtained from a human donor with multiple sclerosis. The specimen sequenced was CD8+ T cells from PBMCs. CDR3 in amino acids: CASGHRGEGTEAFF. CDR3 DNA sequence: TGTGCCAGCGGCCACAGGGGAGAGGGCACTGAAGCTTTCTTT.